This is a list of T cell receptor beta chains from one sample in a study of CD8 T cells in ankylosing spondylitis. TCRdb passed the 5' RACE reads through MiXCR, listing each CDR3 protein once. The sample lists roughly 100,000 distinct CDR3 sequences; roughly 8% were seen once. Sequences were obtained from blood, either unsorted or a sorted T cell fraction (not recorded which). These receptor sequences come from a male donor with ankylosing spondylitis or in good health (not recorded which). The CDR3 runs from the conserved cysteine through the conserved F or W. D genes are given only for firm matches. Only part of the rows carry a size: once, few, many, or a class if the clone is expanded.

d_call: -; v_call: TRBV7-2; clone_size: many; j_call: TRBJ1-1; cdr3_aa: CASSPLMNTEAFF; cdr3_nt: TGTGCCAGCAGCCCACTAATGAACACTGAAGCTTTCTTT
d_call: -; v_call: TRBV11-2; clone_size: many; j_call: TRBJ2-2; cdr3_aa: CASSLVPGASTGELFF; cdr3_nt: TGTGCCAGCAGCTTAGTTCCGGGGGCGTCAACCGGGGAGCTGTTTTTT
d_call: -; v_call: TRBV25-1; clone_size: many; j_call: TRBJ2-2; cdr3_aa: CASSGPSVYGTGELFF; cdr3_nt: TGTGCCAGCAGTGGTCCCTCGGTGTACGGCACCGGGGAGCTGTTTTTT
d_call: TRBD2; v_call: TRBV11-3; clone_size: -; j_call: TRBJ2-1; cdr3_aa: CANSGGTSGDSYNEQFF; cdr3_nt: TGTGCCAACAGCGGCGGGACTAGCGGGGATTCCTACAATGAGCAGTTCTTC
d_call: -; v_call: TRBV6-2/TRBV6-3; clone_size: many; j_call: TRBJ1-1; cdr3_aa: CASSYGPREAFF; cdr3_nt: TGTGCCAGCAGTTATGGCCCCCGAGAGGCTTTCTTT
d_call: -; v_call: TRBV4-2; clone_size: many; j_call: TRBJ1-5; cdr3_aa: CASSQGSGNQPQHF; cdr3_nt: TGTGCCAGCAGCCAGGGTTCGGGGAATCAGCCCCAGCATTTT
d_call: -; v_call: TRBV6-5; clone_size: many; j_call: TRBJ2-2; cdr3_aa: CASSYLASTGELFF; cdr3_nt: TGTGCCAGCAGTTACCTGGCATCCACCGGGGAGCTGTTTTTT
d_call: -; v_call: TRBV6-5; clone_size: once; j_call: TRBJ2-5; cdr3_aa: CASSYPVGETQYF; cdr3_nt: TGTGCCAGCAGTTACCCCGTCGGGGAGACCCAGTACTTC
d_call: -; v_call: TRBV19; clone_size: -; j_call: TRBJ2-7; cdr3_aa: CASSMTGYEQYF; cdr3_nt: TGTGCCAGTAGTATGACGGGCTACGAGCAGTACTTC
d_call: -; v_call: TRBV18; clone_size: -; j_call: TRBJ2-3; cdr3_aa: CASSPLLGQRTNQKTTDTQYF; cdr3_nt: TGTGCCAGCTCACCACTACTGGGACAGCGGACTAACCAGAAGACCACAGATACGCAGTATTTT
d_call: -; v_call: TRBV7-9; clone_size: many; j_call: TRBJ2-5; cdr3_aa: CASSLKDTIRRETQYF; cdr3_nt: TGTGCCAGCAGCTTAAAGGACACAATACGGAGGGAGACCCAGTACTTC
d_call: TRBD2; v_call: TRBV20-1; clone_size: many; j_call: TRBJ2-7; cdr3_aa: CSASSDSGVLLYEQYF; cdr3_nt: TGCAGTGCTTCCTCGGATAGCGGGGTCCTTCTCTACGAGCAGTACTTC
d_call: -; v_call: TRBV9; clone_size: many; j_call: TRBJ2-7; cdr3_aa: CASSGQESSYEQYF; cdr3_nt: TGTGCCAGCAGCGGTCAGGAGAGCTCCTACGAGCAGTACTTC
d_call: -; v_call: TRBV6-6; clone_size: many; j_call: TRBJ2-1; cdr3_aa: CASRDTLNEQFF; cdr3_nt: TGTGCCAGCAGAGACACCCTCAATGAGCAGTTCTTC
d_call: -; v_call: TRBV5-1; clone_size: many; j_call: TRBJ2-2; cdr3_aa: CASSTDASNTGELFF; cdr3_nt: TGCGCCAGCAGCACGGACGCTTCGAACACCGGGGAGCTGTTTTTT
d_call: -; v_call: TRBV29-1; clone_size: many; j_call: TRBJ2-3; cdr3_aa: CSVEQGPGRKDTQYF; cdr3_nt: TGCAGCGTTGAACAGGGGCCAGGGCGGAAAGATACGCAGTATTTT
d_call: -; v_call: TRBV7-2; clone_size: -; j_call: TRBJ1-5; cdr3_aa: CASSWGTASNQPQHF; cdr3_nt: TGTGCCAGCAGCTGGGGGACGGCTAGCAATCAGCCCCAGCATTTT
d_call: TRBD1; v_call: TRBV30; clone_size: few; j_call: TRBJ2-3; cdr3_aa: CAWDRDMRDTQYF; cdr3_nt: TGTGCCTGGGACAGGGACATGAGAGATACGCAGTATTTT
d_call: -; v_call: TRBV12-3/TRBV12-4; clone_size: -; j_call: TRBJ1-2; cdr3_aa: CTSGVVGGVYTF; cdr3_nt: TGTACCAGCGGCGTAGTCGGCGGTGTCTACACCTTC
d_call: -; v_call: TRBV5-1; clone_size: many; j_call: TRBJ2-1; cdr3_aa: CASSSTGAQRYNEQFF; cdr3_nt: TGCGCCAGCAGCTCGACTGGGGCTCAGAGGTACAATGAGCAGTTCTTC
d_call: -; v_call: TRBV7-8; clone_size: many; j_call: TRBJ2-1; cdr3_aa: CASSLPERGQFF; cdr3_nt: TGTGCCAGCAGCTTACCGGAAAGGGGGCAGTTCTTC
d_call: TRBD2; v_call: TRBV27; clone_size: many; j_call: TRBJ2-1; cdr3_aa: CASNGGRSYNEQFF; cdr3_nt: TGTGCCAGCAATGGCGGGAGGTCCTACAATGAGCAGTTCTTC
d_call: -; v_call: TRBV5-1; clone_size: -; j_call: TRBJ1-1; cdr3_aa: CASSLEGGTTEAFF; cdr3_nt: TGCGCCAGCAGCTTGGAAGGGGGGACCACTGAAGCTTTCTTT
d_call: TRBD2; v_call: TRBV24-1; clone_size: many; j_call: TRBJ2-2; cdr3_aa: CATSDSPRTSGVNTGELFF; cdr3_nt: TGTGCCACCAGTGATAGCCCCCGAACTAGCGGAGTTAACACCGGGGAGCTGTTTTTT
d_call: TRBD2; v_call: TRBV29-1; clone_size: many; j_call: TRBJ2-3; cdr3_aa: CSVVLAGFSTDTQYF; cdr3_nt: TGCAGCGTTGTTTTAGCGGGATTTAGCACAGATACGCAGTATTTT
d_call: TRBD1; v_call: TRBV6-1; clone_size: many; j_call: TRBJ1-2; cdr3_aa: CASSLQDRVEGYTF; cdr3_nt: TGTGCCAGCAGTCTCCAGGACAGGGTGGAGGGCTACACCTTC
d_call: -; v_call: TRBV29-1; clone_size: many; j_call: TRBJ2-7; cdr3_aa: CSVPSGGGTYEQYF; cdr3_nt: TGCAGCGTTCCGTCCGGAGGGGGAACCTACGAGCAGTACTTC
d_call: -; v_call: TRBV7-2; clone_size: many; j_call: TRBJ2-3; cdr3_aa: CASALHGIDTQYF; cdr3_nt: TGTGCCAGCGCCCTGCACGGGATCGATACGCAGTATTTT
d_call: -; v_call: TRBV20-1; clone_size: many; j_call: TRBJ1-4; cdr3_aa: CCARDLRGPTTNEKLFF; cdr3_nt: TGCTGTGCTAGAGATCTCCGGGGGCCCACAACTAATGAAAAACTGTTTTTT
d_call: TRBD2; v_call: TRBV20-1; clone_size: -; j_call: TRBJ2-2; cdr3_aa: CSTSLAGGRTGELFF; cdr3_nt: TGTAGTACTAGCTTAGCGGGGGGAAGAACCGGGGAGCTGTTTTTT
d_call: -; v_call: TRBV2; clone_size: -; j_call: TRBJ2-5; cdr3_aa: CASSIDHQETQYF; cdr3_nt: TGTGCCAGCAGTATAGACCACCAAGAGACCCAGTACTTC
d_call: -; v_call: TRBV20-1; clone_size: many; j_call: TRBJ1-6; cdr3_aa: CSVPRGGPNNSPLHF; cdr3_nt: TGCAGTGTCCCACGGGGAGGGCCTAATAATTCACCCCTCCACTTT
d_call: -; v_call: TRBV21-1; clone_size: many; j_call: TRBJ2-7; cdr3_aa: CASTLLQGARVCEQYF; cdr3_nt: TGTGCCAGCACCTTGCTACAGGGGGCGCGGGTTTGCGAGCAGTACTTC
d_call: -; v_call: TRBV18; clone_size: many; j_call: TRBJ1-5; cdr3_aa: CASSANDQPQHF; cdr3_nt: TGTGCCAGCTCGGCCAACGATCAGCCCCAGCATTTT
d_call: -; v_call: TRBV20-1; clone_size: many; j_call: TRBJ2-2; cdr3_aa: CSARGASFTGELFF; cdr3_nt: TGCAGTGCTCGCGGGGCGAGTTTCACCGGGGAGCTGTTTTTT
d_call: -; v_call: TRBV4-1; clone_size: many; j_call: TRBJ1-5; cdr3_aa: CASSQDVRDNQPQHF; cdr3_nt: TGCGCCAGCAGCCAAGATGTCCGGGATAATCAGCCCCAGCATTTT
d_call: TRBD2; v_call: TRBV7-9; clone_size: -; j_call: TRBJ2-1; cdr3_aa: CAGSLFVSGGNEQFF; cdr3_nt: TGTGCCGGATCACTTTTTGTATCGGGAGGCAATGAGCAGTTCTTC
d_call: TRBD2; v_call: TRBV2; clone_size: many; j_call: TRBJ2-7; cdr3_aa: CASMTSGRAYKQYF; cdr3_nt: TGTGCCAGCATGACTAGCGGGAGGGCCTACAAGCAGTACTTC
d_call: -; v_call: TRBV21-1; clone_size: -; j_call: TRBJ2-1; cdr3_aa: CASSSTLRGLGYNEQFF; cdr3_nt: TGTGCCAGCAGTTCTACCTTGCGTGGACTAGGGTACAATGAGCAGTTCTTC
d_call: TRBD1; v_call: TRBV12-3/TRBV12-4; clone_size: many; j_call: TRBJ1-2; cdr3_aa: CASSSTDRGRDYTF; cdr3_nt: TGTGCCAGCAGTTCCACGGACAGGGGGCGCGACTACACCTTC
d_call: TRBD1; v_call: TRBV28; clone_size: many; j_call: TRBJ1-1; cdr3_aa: CASKTPGQGRTEAFF; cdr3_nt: TGTGCCAGCAAAACCCCGGGACAGGGGAGAACTGAAGCTTTCTTT